This TCR beta chain was observed in a study of blood T cell repertoires in COVID-19. The CDR3 covers 16 residues. V gave up 0 bases and J gave up 3 bases; unmatched junction bases: 2. Germline assignment: CDR1 MGHRA and CDR2 YSYEKL. Under the authors' procedure: By means of reference gene primer amplification, nucleated cell counts were estimated. The repertoire was sequenced with immunoSEQ multiplex PCR; TCRdb's copy has only in-frame clones and lacks some. V and J calls and clone size come straight from that table; D and trimming were deduced from the DNA. The sample records about 250,000 clones, around 91% being singletons. Each participant's cohort was designated according to participant-reported clinical history.

The sample comprised PBMCs or T cells enriched from blood (not recorded which). This clonotype was sampled from a woman under 30 who had recovered from COVID-19. The chain combines TRBV4-1 with TRBJ2-3; 11 nucleotides match TRBD2. DNA of the CDR3: TGCGCCAGCAGCCAAGAATCTAGCGGGGGGACAGATACGCAGTATTTT. Encoded protein: CASSQESSGGTDTQYF.